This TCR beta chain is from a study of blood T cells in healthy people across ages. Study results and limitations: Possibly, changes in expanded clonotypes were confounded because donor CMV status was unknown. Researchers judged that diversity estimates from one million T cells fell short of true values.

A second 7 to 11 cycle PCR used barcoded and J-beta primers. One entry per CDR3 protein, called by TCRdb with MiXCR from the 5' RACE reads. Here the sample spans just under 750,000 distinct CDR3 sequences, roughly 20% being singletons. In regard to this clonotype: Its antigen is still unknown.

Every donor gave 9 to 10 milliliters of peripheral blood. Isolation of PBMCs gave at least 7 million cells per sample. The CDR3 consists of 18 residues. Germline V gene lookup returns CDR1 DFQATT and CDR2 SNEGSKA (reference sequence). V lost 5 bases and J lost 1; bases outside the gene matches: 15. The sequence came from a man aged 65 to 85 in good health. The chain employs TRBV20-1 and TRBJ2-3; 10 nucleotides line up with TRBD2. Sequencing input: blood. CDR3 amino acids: CSAQNLKTSGARTDTQYF. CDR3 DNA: TGCAGTGCTCAGAACCTAAAAACTAGCGGGGCCCGCACAGATACGCAGTATTTT.